This passage covers 5 T cell receptor beta chains from one sample sequenced in a study of glioma-infiltrating T cells. TCR alpha and beta CDR3 regions were amplified from RNA using iRepertoire nested multiplex PCR. TCRdb reanalysed the multiplex PCR reads using MiXCR and keeps one entry per CDR3 protein. This table holds over 70,000 distinct CDR3 sequences, about 23% found once. The sequenced sample consisted of glioma tissue, nonneoplastic brain tissue, or PBMCs (not recorded which). Source of these receptors: a human donor with low-grade glioma or glioblastoma, undergoing nonglioma brain surgery, or in good health (not recorded which).

The chain has TRBV2 and TRBJ2-5; 7 bases are shared with TRBD1. The CDR3 contains 15 residues. With V trimmed by 6 bases and J by 0 bases, 7 bases remained unmatched. Germline CDR1 and CDR2: SNHLY and FYNNEI. The CDR3 DNA follows: TGTGCCAGCAGGCGAAGGGACAGATACCAAGAGACCCAGTACTTC. The encoded protein is CASRRRDRYQETQYF.

The chain combines TRBV12-3 or TRBV12-4 with TRBJ2-7, with D perhaps TRBD1 (5 bases). The CDR3 is 13 amino acids. V was clipped by 2 bases and J by 6 bases, with 11 bases between them. CDR3 in DNA: TGTGCCAGCAGTTTAATCGAAGGGGCCGAGCAGTACTTC. This codes for CASSLIEGAEQYF.

This clonotype was observed many times. This rearrangement joins TRBV20-1 to TRBJ1-1; D may be TRBD1 (5 bases). The CDR3 consists of 13 residues. Germline CDR1 reads DFQATT; CDR2 reads SNEGSKA (reference sequence). Trimming removed 5 bases from V and 1 base from J, with 11 bases in between. As DNA, the CDR3 is TGCAGTGCTGGAGGGAGGGGGAACACTGAAGCTTTCTTT. Amino acids: CSAGGRGNTEAFF.

The DNA of the CDR3 is TGTGCCAGCAGTTCATACGCAGTCCAGGGTGAGCAGTACTTC. Translation: CASSSYAVQGEQYF. The J gene is TRBJ2-7, the V gene TRBV27; D possibly corresponds to TRBD1 (5 bases). The ends were cut back, 4 bases at V and 7 bases at J, with 17 bases in the middle. The V gene's germline CDR1 is MNHEY and CDR2 SMNVEV (reference sequence). CDR3 length: 14 residues.

The V gene is TRBV19, the J gene TRBJ1-6, with D unclear. The V end lost 1 base, the J end lost 7 bases, and 17 bases lay between the germline ends. The CDR3 length is 17 residues. Germline CDR1 is LNHDA and CDR2 is SQIVND (reference sequence). The CDR3 sequence is CASSIGFAVTLNSPLHF. CDR3 DNA: TGTGCCAGTAGTATAGGATTCGCGGTCACCTTAAATTCACCCCTCCACTTT.